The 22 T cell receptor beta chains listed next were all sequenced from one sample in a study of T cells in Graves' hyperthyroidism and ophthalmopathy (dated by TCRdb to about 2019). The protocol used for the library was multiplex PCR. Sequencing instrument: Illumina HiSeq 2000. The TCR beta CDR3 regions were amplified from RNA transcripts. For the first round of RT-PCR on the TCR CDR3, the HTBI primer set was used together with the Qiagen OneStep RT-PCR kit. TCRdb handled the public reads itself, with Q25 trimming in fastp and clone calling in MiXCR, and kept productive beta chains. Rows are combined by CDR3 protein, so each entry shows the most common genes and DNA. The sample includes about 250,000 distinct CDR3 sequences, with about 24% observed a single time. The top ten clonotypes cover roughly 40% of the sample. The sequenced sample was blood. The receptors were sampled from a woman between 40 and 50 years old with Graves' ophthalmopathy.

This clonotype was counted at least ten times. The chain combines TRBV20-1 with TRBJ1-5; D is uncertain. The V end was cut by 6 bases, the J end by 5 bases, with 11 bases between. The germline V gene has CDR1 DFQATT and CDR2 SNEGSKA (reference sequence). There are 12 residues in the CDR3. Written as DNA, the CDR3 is TGCAGTGCCGGCAGTGAGTATCAGCCCCAGCATTTT. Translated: CSAGSEYQPQHF.

CDR3 amino acids: CASSIVDSYGYTF. The CDR3 DNA reads as TGTGCCAGTAGTATAGTGGACAGCTATGGCTACACCTTC. The chain carries TRBV19 and TRBJ1-2; the D gene is possibly TRBD1 (6 bases). With 1 base removed from V and 4 bases from J, the gap between germline ends came to 7 bases. The CDR3 loop spans 13 amino acids. Per germline, CDR1 LNHDA and CDR2 SQIVND (reference sequence).

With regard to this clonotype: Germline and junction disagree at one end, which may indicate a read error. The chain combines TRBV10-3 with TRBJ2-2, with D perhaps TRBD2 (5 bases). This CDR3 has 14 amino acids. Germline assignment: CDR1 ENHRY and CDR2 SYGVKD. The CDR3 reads CAISAAQDTGELSF. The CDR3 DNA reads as TGTGCCATCAGTGCCGCACAAGACACCGGGGAGCTGTCTTTT.

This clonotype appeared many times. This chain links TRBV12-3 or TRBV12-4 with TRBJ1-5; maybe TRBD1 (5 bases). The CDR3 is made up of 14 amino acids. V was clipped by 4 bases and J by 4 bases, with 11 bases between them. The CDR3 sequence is CASSSREFNQPQHF. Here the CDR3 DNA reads TGTGCCAGCAGTTCCAGGGAATTTAATCAGCCCCAGCATTTT.

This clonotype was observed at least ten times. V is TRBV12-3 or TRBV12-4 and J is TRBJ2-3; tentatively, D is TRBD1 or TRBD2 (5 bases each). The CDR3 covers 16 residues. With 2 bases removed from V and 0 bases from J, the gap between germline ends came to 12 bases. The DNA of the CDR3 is TGTGCCAGCAGTTTAAGGGGACCCACTAGCACAGATACGCAGTATTTT. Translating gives CASSLRGPTSTDTQYF.

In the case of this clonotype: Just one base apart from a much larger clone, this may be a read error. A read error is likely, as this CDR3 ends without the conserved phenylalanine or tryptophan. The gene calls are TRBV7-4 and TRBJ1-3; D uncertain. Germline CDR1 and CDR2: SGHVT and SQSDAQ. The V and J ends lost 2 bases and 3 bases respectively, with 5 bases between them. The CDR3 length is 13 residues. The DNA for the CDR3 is TGTGCCAGCAGCTTAATATGTGGAAACACCATATATATT. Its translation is CASSLICGNTIYI.

The CDR3 spells CASSGGRENSEAFF. The DNA for the CDR3 is TGTGCCAGCAGTGGTGGCAGGGAAAACTCCGAAGCTTTCTTT. The chain has TRBV6-1 and TRBJ1-1; possible D gene TRBD1, 5 bases. Between the trimmed V and J ends, which lost 4 bases and 8 bases, there was a span of 17 bases. The CDR3 sequence is 14 residues long. Germline CDR1 is MNHNS and CDR2 is SASEGT.

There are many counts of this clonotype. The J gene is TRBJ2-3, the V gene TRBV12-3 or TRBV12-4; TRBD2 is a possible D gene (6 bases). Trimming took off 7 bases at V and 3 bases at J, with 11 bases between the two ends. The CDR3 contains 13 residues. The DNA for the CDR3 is TGTGCCAGCACCGGGACTCTTACAGATACGCAGTATTTT. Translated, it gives CASTGTLTDTQYF.

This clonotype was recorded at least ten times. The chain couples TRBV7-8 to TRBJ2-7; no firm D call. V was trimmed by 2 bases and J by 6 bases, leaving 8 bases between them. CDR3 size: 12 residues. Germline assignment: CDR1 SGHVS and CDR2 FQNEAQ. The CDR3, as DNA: TGTGCCAGCAGCTTAAGGGCCACCGAGCAGTACTTC. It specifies CASSLRATEQYF.

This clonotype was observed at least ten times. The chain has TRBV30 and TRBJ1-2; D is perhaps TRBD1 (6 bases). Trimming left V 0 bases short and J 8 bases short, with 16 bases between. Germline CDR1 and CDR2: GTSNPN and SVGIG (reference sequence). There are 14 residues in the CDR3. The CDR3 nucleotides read TGTGCCTGGAGTGTACGTTCGGGGGCGGCAGGCTACACCTTC. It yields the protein CAWSVRSGAAGYTF.

The CDR3 DNA is TGCGCCAGCAGCTTGCAAAGGGGTCAAGAGACCCAGTACTTC. It encodes CASSLQRGQETQYF. The chain couples TRBV5-1 to TRBJ2-5; tentatively, D is TRBD1 (5 bases). The CDR3 loop spans 14 amino acids. V lost 1 base, J lost 2 bases, and 9 bases lay in between. The V gene's germline CDR1 is SGHRS and CDR2 YFSETQ.

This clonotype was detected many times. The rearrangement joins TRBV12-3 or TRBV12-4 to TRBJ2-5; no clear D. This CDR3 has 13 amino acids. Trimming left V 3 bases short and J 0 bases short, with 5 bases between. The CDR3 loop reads CASSFEYQETQYF. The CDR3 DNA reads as TGTGCCAGCAGTTTTGAGTACCAAGAGACCCAGTACTTC.

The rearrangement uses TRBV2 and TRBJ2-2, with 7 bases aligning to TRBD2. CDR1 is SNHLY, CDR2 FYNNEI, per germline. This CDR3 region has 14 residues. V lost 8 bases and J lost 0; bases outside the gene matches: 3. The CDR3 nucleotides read TGTGCCAGCTCGGGGAGGGCGAACACCGGGGAGCTGTTTTTT. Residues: CASSGRANTGELFF.

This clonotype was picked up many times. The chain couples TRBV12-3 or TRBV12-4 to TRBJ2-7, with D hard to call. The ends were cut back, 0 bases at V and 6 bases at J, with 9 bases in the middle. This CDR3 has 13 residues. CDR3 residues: CASSLAGPAEQYF. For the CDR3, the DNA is TGTGCCAGCAGTTTAGCTGGCCCCGCCGAGCAGTACTTC.

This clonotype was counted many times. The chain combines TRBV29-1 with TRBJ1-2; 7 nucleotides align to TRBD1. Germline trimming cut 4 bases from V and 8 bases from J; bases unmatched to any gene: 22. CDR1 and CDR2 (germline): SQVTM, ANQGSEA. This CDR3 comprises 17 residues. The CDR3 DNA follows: TGCAGCGTTGGGGGGACAGAAGATGCACTATCCCCCCAGGGCTACACCTTC. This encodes CSVGGTEDALSPQGYTF. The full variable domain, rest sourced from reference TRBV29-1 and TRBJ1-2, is SAVISQKPSRDICQRGTSLTIQCQVDSQVTMMFWYRQQPGQSLTLIATANQGSEATYESGFVIDKFPISRPNLTFSTLTVSNMSPEDSSIYLCSVGGTEDALSPQGYTFGSGTRLTVV.

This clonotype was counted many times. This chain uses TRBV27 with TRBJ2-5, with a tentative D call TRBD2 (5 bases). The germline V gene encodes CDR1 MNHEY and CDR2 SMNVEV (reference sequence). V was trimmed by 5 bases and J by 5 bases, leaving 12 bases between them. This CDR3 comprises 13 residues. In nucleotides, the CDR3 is TGTGCCAGCAGTAAGGACTCGGGGGAGACCCAGTACTTC. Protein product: CASSKDSGETQYF.

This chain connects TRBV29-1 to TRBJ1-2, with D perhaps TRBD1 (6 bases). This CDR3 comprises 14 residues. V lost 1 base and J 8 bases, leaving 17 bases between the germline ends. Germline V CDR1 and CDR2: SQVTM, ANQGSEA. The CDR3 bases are TGCAGCGTTGAAGGAAACCAGGGGAGATTGGGCTACACCTTC. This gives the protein CSVEGNQGRLGYTF.

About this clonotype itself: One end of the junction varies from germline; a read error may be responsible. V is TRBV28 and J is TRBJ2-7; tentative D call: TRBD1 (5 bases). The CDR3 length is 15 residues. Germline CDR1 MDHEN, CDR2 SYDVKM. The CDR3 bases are TGTGCCAGCAGTGGTCCGGCGACAGCTATTTACGAGCAGTGCTTC. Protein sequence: CASSGPATAIYEQCF.

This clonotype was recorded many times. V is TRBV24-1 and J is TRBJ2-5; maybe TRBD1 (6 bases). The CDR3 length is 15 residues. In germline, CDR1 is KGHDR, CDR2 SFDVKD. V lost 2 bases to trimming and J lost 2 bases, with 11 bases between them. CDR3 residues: CATSDSRTVQETQYF. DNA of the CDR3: TGTGCCACCAGTGATTCCCGGACAGTTCAAGAGACCCAGTACTTC.

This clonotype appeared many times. CDR3 sequence reads: CASRTDRAASGTQYF. The CDR3 coding sequence is TGTGCCAGCAGAACCGACAGGGCAGCTTCTGGGACCCAGTACTTC. This sequence joins TRBV28 and TRBJ2-5; 7 nucleotides line up with TRBD1. V dropped 6 bases and J dropped 7; count of bases not matched to a gene: 14. Germline CDR1 reads MDHEN; CDR2 reads SYDVKM. The CDR3 contains 15 residues.

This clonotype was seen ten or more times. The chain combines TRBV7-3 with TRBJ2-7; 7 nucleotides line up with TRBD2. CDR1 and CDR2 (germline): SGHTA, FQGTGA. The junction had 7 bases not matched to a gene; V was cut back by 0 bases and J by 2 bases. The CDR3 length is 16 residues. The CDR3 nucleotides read TGTGCCAGCAGCTTAACTGGGGGAGGGCCCCCCTACGAGCAGTACTTC. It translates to CASSLTGGGPPYEQYF.

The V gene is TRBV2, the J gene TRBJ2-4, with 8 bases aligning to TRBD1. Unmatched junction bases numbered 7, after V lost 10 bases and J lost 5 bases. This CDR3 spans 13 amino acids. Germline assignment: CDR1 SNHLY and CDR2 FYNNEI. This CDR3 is CAIDRGEENIQYF. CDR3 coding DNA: TGTGCCATCGACAGGGGAGAGGAAAACATTCAGTACTTC.